The 14 T cell receptor beta chains below all came from one sample that was sequenced in a study of T cells in Graves' hyperthyroidism and ophthalmopathy. The source material, RNA transcripts, was used to amplify TCR beta CDR3 regions. Researchers ran a first-round RT-PCR on the TCR CDR3 using the HTBI primer set. MiXCR, run by TCRdb on the multiplex PCR reads, gives a single entry per CDR3 protein. The sample consists of more than 500,000 distinct CDR3 sequences, about 16% of them appearing once. Sequenced sample: blood. The receptors were sampled from a woman under 40 with Graves' hyperthyroidism.

This clonotype was counted ten times or more. The genes are TRBV3-1 and TRBJ2-1; TRBD2 might be the D (5 bases). V was shortened by 0 bases and J by 4 bases, with 13 bases between the two germline ends. From germline, CDR1 is LGHDT and CDR2 YNNKEL (reference sequence). This CDR3 is built from 16 residues. CDR3 sequence: CASSQDSPPGYNEQFF. CDR3 sequence (DNA): TGTGCCAGCAGCCAAGATTCTCCCCCGGGGTACAATGAGCAGTTCTTC.

The rearrangement uses TRBV24-1 and TRBJ2-2, with 9 bases fitting TRBD2. The CDR3 has 15 amino acids. The junction had 5 bases not matched to a gene; V was cut back by 6 bases and J by 4 bases. Germline CDR1 reads KGHDR; CDR2 reads SFDVKD. As DNA, the CDR3 is TGTGCCACCAGTACGCTAGCGGGATCCACCGGGGAGCTGTTTTTT. Its protein product is CATSTLAGSTGELFF.

The V call is TRBV27, the J call TRBJ1-3, with D perhaps TRBD1 (5 bases). The ends were cut back, 8 bases at V and 0 bases at J, with 8 bases in the middle. The CDR3 runs 13 residues. Germline-derived CDR1 and CDR2 are MNHEY and SMNVEV (reference sequence). CDR3 amino acids: CASQDISGNTIYF. In DNA form, the CDR3 reads TGTGCCAGCCAGGACATCTCTGGAAACACCATATATTTT.

This clonotype was picked up a small number of times. The chain recombines TRBV11-2 with TRBJ2-7, with 7 bases that match TRBD1. The CDR3 totals 16 residues. CDR1 and CDR2 (germline): SGHAT, FQNNGV. V shed 0 bases and J 2 bases; nucleotides not matched to a gene: 7. CDR3 nucleotide sequence: TGTGCCAGCAGCTTAGATCTCCGGGACAGTCCCTACGAGCAGTACTTC. Its protein is CASSLDLRDSPYEQYF.

This clonotype appeared many times. The rearrangement uses TRBV12-3 or TRBV12-4 and TRBJ1-2, with 10 bases matching TRBD1. The V gene end was trimmed by 6 bases and the J gene end by 6 bases; junction bases not matched to a gene: 10. The length of the CDR3 is 15 residues. The CDR3 is CASSFNDRGRDGYTF. The DNA for the CDR3 is TGTGCCAGCAGCTTTAACGACAGGGGGCGCGATGGCTACACCTTC.

This clonotype showed up many times. The rearrangement joins TRBV20-1 to TRBJ2-3; TRBD1 or TRBD2 may be the D gene (5 bases each). Trimming took 1 base from V and 6 from J, leaving 20 bases between them. From germline, CDR1 is DFQATT and CDR2 SNEGSKA (reference sequence). The CDR3 sequence is 16 residues long. The CDR3 nucleotides are TGCAGTGCTAGAGTCACGGGGCGGGTTCTCTTGGATACGCAGTATTTT. It encodes CSARVTGRVLLDTQYF.

V usage is TRBV4-1 and J usage is TRBJ2-7, with TRBD1 identical over 9 bases. This CDR3 has 16 residues. The germline CDR1 and CDR2 sequences are MGHRA and YSYEKL. The trim removed 4 bases at V and 1 base at J, leaving 8 bases unmatched. CDR3 region: CASSPAWTGASYEQYF. In DNA form, the CDR3 reads TGCGCCAGCAGCCCCGCCTGGACAGGGGCTTCCTACGAGCAGTACTTC.

This clonotype was seen many times. The chain employs TRBV30 and TRBJ2-3, with D perhaps matching TRBD2 (6 bases). The CDR3 extends over 16 amino acids. Germline CDR1 GTSNPN, CDR2 SVGIG (reference sequence). V lost 1 base and J 4 bases, leaving 18 bases between the germline ends. CDR3 bases: TGTGCCTGGAGTGATGGGACGTCGACGGGAGCAGATACGCAGTATTTT. Protein sequence: CAWSDGTSTGADTQYF.

In the case of this clonotype: A much larger clone differs by one base, so this may be a read error. The V call is TRBV13, the J call TRBJ1-1; the D gene is possibly TRBD1 (5 bases). The CDR3 loop spans 16 amino acids. Germline V gene lookup returns CDR1 PRHDT and CDR2 FYEKMQ (reference sequence). V dropped 0 bases and J dropped 3 bases, with 14 bases sitting between them. The CDR3 DNA follows: TGTGCCAGCAGCTTAGGCCAGTCAAGGGGCGACACTGAAGCTTTCTTT. Protein product: CASSLGQSRGDTEAFF.

This clonotype was counted only a few times. The chain carries TRBV19 and TRBJ1-5; 7 bases fit TRBD1. Per the germline V gene, CDR1 is LNHDA and CDR2 is SQIVND (reference sequence). V lost 3 bases and J lost 4; bases outside the gene matches: 3. The CDR3 spans 14 residues. CDR3 nucleotide sequence: TGTGCCAGTAGTATCCAGGGGGTGAATCAGCCCCAGCATTTT. It translates to CASSIQGVNQPQHF.

Ten or more counts support this clonotype. The chain employs TRBV29-1 and TRBJ2-2; TRBD1 might be the D (5 bases). Germline-derived CDR1 and CDR2 are SQVTM and ANQGSEA. The V gene lost 4 bases and the J gene lost 5 bases, with 11 bases spanning the gap. The CDR3 spans 13 residues. The CDR3 bases are TGCAGCGTTGGGGGCGTTGGAACCGGGGAGCTGTTTTTT. Translated, it gives CSVGGVGTGELFF.

There are a few counts of this clonotype. V usage is TRBV5-1 and J usage is TRBJ2-7; 8 positions agree with TRBD1. CDR1 and CDR2 from the germline V gene are SGHRS and YFSETQ. This CDR3 region has 16 residues. V dropped 6 bases and J dropped 4; count of bases not matched to a gene: 15. CDR3 protein: CASNPRAGGAGYEQYF. The CDR3 DNA sequence: TGCGCCAGCAACCCCCGGGCAGGGGGCGCGGGATACGAGCAGTACTTC.

This clonotype came up many times. The chain links TRBV12-5 to TRBJ1-2, with D tentatively TRBD1 (5 bases). The V end lost 6 bases, the J end lost 4 bases, and 9 bases lay between the germline ends. The CDR3 sequence is 12 residues long. CDR1 and CDR2 (germline): LGHNT, FRNRAP. CDR3 DNA: TGTGCTAGTGGGGACACCGGCTATGGCTACACCTTC. Translated, it gives CASGDTGYGYTF.

Ten or more counts support this clonotype. The chain joins TRBV6-1 to TRBJ2-7; 7 nucleotides match TRBD2. Germline CDR1 reads MNHNS; CDR2 reads SASEGT. The ends lost 5 bases at V and 0 bases at J; junction bases unmatched: 13. The CDR3 consists of 17 residues. CDR3 loop: CASSPSLGSGNSYEQYF. CDR3 coding DNA: TGTGCCAGCAGTCCGTCCTTGGGGAGCGGGAACTCCTACGAGCAGTACTTC.